This T cell receptor beta chain was documented in a study of blood T cell repertoires in COVID-19. The method was immunoSEQ multiplex PCR; TCRdb's version includes in-frame clones alone and lacks a portion of them. There are some 150,000 clones in the sample; almost 90% occur only once, and approximately 1.5% lies in the top ten. V was clipped by 4 bases and J by 3 bases, with 8 bases between them. Germline CDR1 SGDLS, CDR2 YYNGEE. This CDR3 has 13 amino acids. The specimen was peripheral blood. The chain joins TRBV9 to TRBJ1-3; D ambiguous. The receptor's source is a woman aged 60-70 years with acute or convalescent COVID-19. Written as DNA, the CDR3 is TGTGCCAGCAGCCCCCAGTTTGGAAACACCATATATTTT. It encodes CASSPQFGNTIYF.